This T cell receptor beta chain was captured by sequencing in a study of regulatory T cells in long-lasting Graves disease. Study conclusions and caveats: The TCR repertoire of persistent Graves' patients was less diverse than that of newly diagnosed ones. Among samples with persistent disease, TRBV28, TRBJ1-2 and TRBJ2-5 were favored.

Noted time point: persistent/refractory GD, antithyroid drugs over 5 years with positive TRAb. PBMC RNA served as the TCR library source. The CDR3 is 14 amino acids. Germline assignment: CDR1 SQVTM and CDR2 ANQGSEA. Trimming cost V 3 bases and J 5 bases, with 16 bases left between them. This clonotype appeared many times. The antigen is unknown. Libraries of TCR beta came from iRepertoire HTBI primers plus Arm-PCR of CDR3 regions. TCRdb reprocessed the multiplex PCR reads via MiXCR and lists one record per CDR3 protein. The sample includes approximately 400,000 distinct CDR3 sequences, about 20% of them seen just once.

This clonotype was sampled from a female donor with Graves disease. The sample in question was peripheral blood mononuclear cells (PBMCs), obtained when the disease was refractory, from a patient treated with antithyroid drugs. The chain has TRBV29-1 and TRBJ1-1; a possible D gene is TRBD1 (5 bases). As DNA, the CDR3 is TGCAGCGTTGACCGAAGGGGATTAGGGACTGAAGCTTTCTTT. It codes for CSVDRRGLGTEAFF.